This record covers a single TCR beta chain. Its matching antigen is unknown. Using immunoSEQ multiplex PCR, the repertoire was profiled, and TCRdb retains in-frame clones only, with some absent. The sample holds nearly 110,000 clones, approximately 90% seen once. The data originate from a study of OX40 agonist ivuxolimab in advanced cancers. V dropped 2 bases and J dropped 6; count of bases not matched to a gene: 7. The V gene's germline CDR1 is MDHEN and CDR2 SYDVKM. The CDR3 has 14 amino acids. Study findings and constraints: The expanded peripheral T cells' antigen specificity was not determined.

The chain is built from TRBV28 and TRBJ2-7, with TRBD1 identical over 7 bases. The TCR comes from an adult with an advanced solid tumor such as melanoma, head and neck, liver or kidney cancer. Sequenced material: CD4+ or CD8+ T cells sorted from blood, taken in a trial of the OX40 agonist ivuxolimab. The CDR3 nucleotides are TGTGCCAGCAGTTTAAACAGGGGAGTGGGCGAGCAGTACTTC. Translated: CASSLNRGVGEQYF.